These T cell receptor beta chains were read from a single sample in a study of response to subunit inactivated influenza vaccine. Each CDR3 protein gets one entry after TCRdb re-called the RT-PCR reads with MiXCR. The repertoire holds about 540,000 distinct CDR3 sequences, approximately 20% seen once, with 2.5% to 3% in the top ten. The same data also went into a second study, on T cells expressing NK-cell markers.

The sequencing here drew on CD4+ T cells sorted from PBMCs, taken less than 13 days after vaccination. All receptors come from a man aged 50-60 years who received an inactivated influenza vaccine. Both conserved end residues are part of each CDR3. The order of the fields is J gene, V gene, D gene, clone size, CDR3 DNA, CDR3 protein. D genes are given only for firm matches. Size is omitted from some rows. Given values are once, few, many or a class for expanded clones.

TRBJ1-3 TRBV12-3/TRBV12-4 - many TGTGCCAGCAGGGGGGGCCTCTCTGGAAACACCATATATTTT CASRGGLSGNTIYF
TRBJ2-7 TRBV6-5 TRBD1 - TGTGCCAGCAGTTACCAGGACAGGGGCGAGCAGTACTTC CASSYQDRGEQYF
TRBJ2-1 TRBV24-1 TRBD2 few TGTGCCACCAGTGATTGGGGGGGGGTGGATGAGCAGTTCTTC CATSDWGGVDEQFF
TRBJ2-7 TRBV7-2 TRBD1 - TGTGCCAGCAGCAAGGGGACAGGGTTCTACGAGCAGTACTTC CASSKGTGFYEQYF
TRBJ1-2 TRBV12-3/TRBV12-4 - - TGTGCCAGCAGTGTAGGGTCGGGCGGCTACACCTTC CASSVGSGGYTF
TRBJ2-3 TRBV20-1 - - TGCAGTGCTACATGGGACTTTTATACGCAGTATTTT CSATWDFYTQYF
TRBJ1-1 TRBV27 - - TGTGCCAGCAGTTTGTTGGACGTGAACACTGAAGCTTTCTTT CASSLLDVNTEAFF
TRBJ2-3 TRBV15 TRBD2 - TGTGCCACCAGTGCCGGACTAGCGGGGGGGCGGACAGATACGCAGTATTTT CATSAGLAGGRTDTQYF
TRBJ1-5 TRBV5-1 - many TGCGCCAGCAGCTTGGGTCCAGGGAGCAATCAGCCCCAGCATTTT CASSLGPGSNQPQHF
TRBJ1-4 TRBV4-3 TRBD1 - TGCGCCAGCAGCCAAGCCTGGGACAGGGTCGATAATGAAAAACTGTTTTTT CASSQAWDRVDNEKLFF
TRBJ2-7 TRBV5-1 - once TGCGCCAGCAGCCCCCGGGACGGGTACTACGAGCAGTACTTC CASSPRDGYYEQYF
TRBJ2-5 TRBV7-2 - - TGTGCCAGCAGCCCCCGGGGGGCGTCTTTATGGGAGACCCAGTACTTC CASSPRGASLWETQYF
TRBJ2-2 TRBV10-3 TRBD2 - TGTGCCGGCGGACTAGCTGCCACCGGGGAGCTGTTTTTT CAGGLAATGELFF
TRBJ2-3 TRBV29-1 TRBD2 - TGCAGCGCCCTAAACCGGGGGGATGTAGATACGCAGTATTTT CSALNRGDVDTQYF
TRBJ1-4 TRBV5-5 - - TGTGCCAGCAGCCTGGTGGAAAAACTGTTTTTT CASSLVEKLFF
TRBJ2-2 TRBV11-2 TRBD2 few TGTGCCAGCAGCCCCAGGACTAGCGGGGTCAACACCGGGGAGCTGTTTTTT CASSPRTSGVNTGELFF
TRBJ2-7 TRBV4-3 TRBD1 - TGCGCCAGCAGCCACGGGACAGGGGCCATCTACGAGCAGTACTTC CASSHGTGAIYEQYF
TRBJ2-2 TRBV5-1 - - TGCGCCAGCAGCCCCGCGGGACAGAGCGGGGAGCTGTTTTTT CASSPAGQSGELFF
TRBJ2-2 TRBV7-2 - - TGTGCCAGCAGTGCGGACTCGAACACCGGGGAGCTGTTTTTT CASSADSNTGELFF
TRBJ2-7 TRBV7-2 - many TGTGCCAGCAGCTTGGTCTACGAGCAGTACTTC CASSLVYEQYF
TRBJ1-6 TRBV7-2 - few TGTGCCAGCAGCCTTTGGGGCAATTCACCCCTCCACTTT CASSLWGNSPLHF
TRBJ2-7 TRBV29-1 TRBD1 few TGCAGCGTGACCGGGACAGGGGTCGACGAGCAGTACTTC CSVTGTGVDEQYF
TRBJ2-3 TRBV3-1 - few TGTGCCAGCAGCCAAACCGGGACACGAAGCACAGATACGCAGTATTTT CASSQTGTRSTDTQYF
TRBJ1-1 TRBV7-3 - - TGTGCCAGCAGCTTAACCGGGGGTCCCCTAGGCACTGAAGCTTTCTTT CASSLTGGPLGTEAFF
TRBJ2-3 TRBV5-1 - - TGCGCCAGCAGCTCCCGGGAGCACACAGATACGCAGTATTTT CASSSREHTDTQYF
TRBJ2-5 TRBV7-2 TRBD2 - TGTGCCAGCAGCTTAGGACTAGCGGGAAGGAGGGAGACCCAGTACTTC CASSLGLAGRRETQYF
TRBJ2-3 TRBV18 - - TGTGCCAGCTCACTCCAAACCGGGATCACAGATACGCAGTATTTT CASSLQTGITDTQYF
TRBJ2-2 TRBV12-3/TRBV12-4 TRBD2 many TGTGCCAGCAGTCAACTAGCGTGGAACACCGGGGAGCTGTTTTTT CASSQLAWNTGELFF
TRBJ2-3 TRBV24-1 TRBD2 - TGTGCCACCAGTGAGGCAGCGGGGGGGCGGGATACGCAGTATTTT CATSEAAGGRDTQYF
TRBJ2-1 TRBV28 TRBD2 - TGTGCCAGCAGTTTAGGGACCAAGGGCAGCGGGAGGGCCAAGTACAATGAGCAGTTCTTC CASSLGTKGSGRAKYNEQFF
TRBJ1-1 TRBV12-3/TRBV12-4 TRBD1 many TGTGCCAGCAGTTTAGGGGGGGGCAGGGGGCTTGTAGCTTTCTTT CASSLGGGRGLVAFF
TRBJ1-5 TRBV18 - - TGTGCCAGCTCACCCAATTTAGGGGAGGGGCCCCAGCATTTT CASSPNLGEGPQHF
TRBJ2-1 TRBV20-1 - many TGCAGTGCTAGACGTAACTACTACAATGAGCAGTTCTTC CSARRNYYNEQFF
TRBJ2-1 TRBV4-2 TRBD1 - TGTGCCAGCAGCCTATGGACAGGCTCCTACAATGAGCAGTTCTTC CASSLWTGSYNEQFF
TRBJ2-1 TRBV2 - - TGTGCCAGCAGCATCGGGACACCATCTTCCAATGAGCAGTTCTTC CASSIGTPSSNEQFF
TRBJ2-5 TRBV6-2/TRBV6-3 TRBD1 few TGTGCCAGCAGAAGGACAGGGGGCTTTGAGACCCAGTACTTC CASRRTGGFETQYF
TRBJ1-5 TRBV6-2/TRBV6-3 - - TGTGCCAGCAGTTACTCAGTGGACCCTTATAGCAATCAGCCCCAGCATTTT CASSYSVDPYSNQPQHF
TRBJ2-2 TRBV3-1 TRBD1 many TGTGCCAGCAGCCCTGGACAGGTGGAGACCGGGGAGCTGTTTTTT CASSPGQVETGELFF
TRBJ2-7 TRBV5-1 - - TGCGCCAGCAGCTCGGAGGGGGCCGACTACGAGCAGTACTTC CASSSEGADYEQYF
TRBJ2-7 TRBV28 - - TGTGCCAGCAGCTCACGGTCCGGTTTCGCTTTCGAGCAGTACTTC CASSSRSGFAFEQYF
TRBJ2-3 TRBV4-3 - few TGCGCCAGCAGCCCTAGTTGGGGAAAGAGTACGCAGTATTTT CASSPSWGKSTQYF
TRBJ2-7 TRBV7-6 - - TGTGCCAGCAGCTCCAAAAAATGGTACAGGGACTCCTACGAGCAGTACTTC CASSSKKWYRDSYEQYF
TRBJ1-1 TRBV27 - - TGTGCCAGCAGTTTAAGGGGCGTTACTGAAGCTTTCTTT CASSLRGVTEAFF
TRBJ2-5 TRBV7-2 TRBD2 few TGTGCCAGCAGCTTAAGCGGGGGGGCCATTTCAGAGACCCAGTACTTC CASSLSGGAISETQYF
TRBJ2-1 TRBV5-1 TRBD2 few TGCGCCAGCAGCTTGGTGGCTGCGGGAGGGCCGTCGCGAGGCAATGAGCAGTTCTTC CASSLVAAGGPSRGNEQFF
TRBJ1-1 TRBV10-3 TRBD1 few TGTGCCATCAGTGGGGACAGGGTCGGAGTAAACTTCTTT CAISGDRVGVNFF
TRBJ2-3 TRBV7-3 - few TGTGCCAGCAGCTCAAATCCCGGGACCCTTACAGATACGCAGTATTTT CASSSNPGTLTDTQYF
TRBJ2-6 TRBV11-3 TRBD2 - TGTGCCAGCAGCTATAGCGGGGAGCCCGGCGTCCTGACTTTC CASSYSGEPGVLTF
TRBJ2-5 TRBV5-6 - - TGTGCCAGCAGCTTGGCCACAGCGGAGACCCAGTACTTC CASSLATAETQYF
TRBJ2-5 TRBV28 - few TGTGCCAGCAGTCCATCCCGCAGCCGAGAGACCCAGTACTTC CASSPSRSRETQYF
TRBJ2-2 TRBV2 - few TGTGCCAGCAGGACCCTAGCGACCCACACCGGGGAGCTGTTTTTT CASRTLATHTGELFF
TRBJ2-3 TRBV29-1 TRBD1 - TGCAGCGCACTACAGGGGAGCACAGATACGCAGTATTTT CSALQGSTDTQYF